A single sample gave rise to the 24 T cell receptor beta chains below, sequenced in a study of metastatic and nonmetastatic thyroid tumors. TCRdb re-called the PCR reads with MiXCR. Among under 35,000 clones listed, about 24% were seen once. All patients were untreated before thyroid surgery. The sample comprised blood. These receptors came from a female donor with papillary thyroid cancer or a benign thyroid nodule (not recorded which). Some clones in this sample may be carry-over from other donors' samples.

This clone occurred a few times. The gene calls are TRBV30 and TRBJ2-1; D may be TRBD2 (5 bases). CDR3 size: 16 residues. The V gene's germline CDR1 is GTSNPN and CDR2 SVGIG (reference sequence). V gave up 0 bases and J gave up 3 bases, with 15 bases separating them. The CDR3 bases are TGTGCCTGGAGTGTAGGAGGCGAGCGGAACTACAATGAGCAGTTCTTC. As protein: CAWSVGGERNYNEQFF. The full variable domain, completed using reference TRBV30 and TRBJ2-1, is SQTIHQWPATLVQPVGSPLSLECTVEGTSNPNLYWYRQAAGRGLQLLFYSVGIGQISSEVPQNLSASRPQDRQFILSSKKLLLSDSGFYLCAWSVGGERNYNEQFFGPGTRLTVL.

This clone has a count of ten or more. DNA for the CDR3: TGTGCCAGCAGCTTAGGGTCCGGGACAGGGGTCGAGCAGTACTTC. It yields the protein CASSLGSGTGVEQYF. The rearrangement joins TRBV7-6 to TRBJ2-7; 10 bases map to TRBD1. CDR1 is SGHVS and CDR2 is FNYEAQ in the germline V gene. The ends lost 1 base at V and 6 bases at J; junction bases unmatched: 6. There are 15 residues in the CDR3. Combining the CDR3 with reference TRBV7-6 and TRBJ2-7 gives the whole variable domain GAGVSQSPRYKVTKRGQDVALRCDPISGHVSLYWYRQALGQGPEFLTYFNYEAQQDKSGLPNDRFSAERPEGSISTLTIQRTEQRDSAMYRCASSLGSGTGVEQYFGPGTRLTVT.

For this clone: A much more abundant neighbour one base away suggests this may be a read error. This CDR3 is CASRRLGAADTQYF. For the CDR3, the DNA is TGTGCCAGCAGACGACTGGGGGCGGCGGATACGCAGTATTTT. The V gene is TRBV7-2, the J gene TRBJ2-3, with D possibly TRBD1 on 6 matching bases. V lost 6 bases to trimming and J lost 6 bases, with 16 bases between them. In germline, CDR1 is SGHTA, CDR2 FQGNSA. The CDR3 contains 14 residues. The whole variable domain, remainder taken from reference TRBV7-2 and TRBJ2-3, is GAGVSQSPSNKVTEKGKDVELRCDPISGHTALYWYRQSLGQGLEFLIYFQGNSAPDKSGLPSDRFSAERTGGSVSTLTIQRTQQEDSAVYLCASRRLGAADTQYFGPGTRLTVL.

The chain links TRBV6-1 to TRBJ2-7, with D possibly TRBD2 on 5 matching bases. Germline CDR1 MNHNS, CDR2 SASEGT. The V end lost 6 bases, the J end lost 0 bases, and 12 bases lay between the germline ends. The CDR3 is 14 residues long. The CDR3 protein is CASSPSCSSYEQYF. In DNA, the CDR3 is TGTGCCAGCAGCCCTAGCTGTTCCTCCTACGAGCAGTACTTC.

Points on this clone: This may arise from a read error, as a much more abundant clone is one base away. V usage is TRBV29-1 and J usage is TRBJ1-3, with D hard to call. The CDR3 has 13 residues. The germline V gene has CDR1 SQVTM and CDR2 ANQGSEA. V gave up 5 bases and J gave up 8 bases, with 16 bases separating them. CDR3 sequence: CSVRTGSGDTIYF. The CDR3 coding sequence is TGCAGCGTTAGGACCGGGAGTGGGGACACCATATATTTT.

This clone was recorded at least ten times. This sequence joins TRBV6-5 and TRBJ2-2, with D maybe TRBD2 (5 bases). The germline gives CDR1 MNHEY, CDR2 SVGAGI. The V end was cut by 0 bases, the J end by 5 bases, with 13 bases between. This CDR3 is built from 16 residues. The CDR3 sequence is CASSYSFRSGTGELFF. CDR3 DNA sequence: TGTGCCAGCAGTTACTCGTTCCGGTCGGGGACCGGGGAGCTGTTTTTT.

This clone was counted at least ten times. The chain combines TRBV4-1 with TRBJ1-5, with no clear D. Germline CDR1 is MGHRA and CDR2 is YSYEKL. The CDR3 consists of 14 residues. Trimming took off 2 bases at V and 6 bases at J, with 11 bases between the two ends. CDR3 region: CASSQPGAGQPQHF. In DNA, the CDR3 is TGCGCCAGCAGCCAACCGGGAGCGGGTCAGCCCCAGCATTTT.

This clone showed up many times. The chain links TRBV20-1 to TRBJ1-3; no reliable D call. In germline, CDR1 is DFQATT, CDR2 SNEGSKA (reference sequence). V was shortened by 3 bases and J by 3 bases, with 3 bases between the two germline ends. CDR3 length equals 11 residues. The CDR3: CSASLGNTIYF. The CDR3 coding sequence is TGCAGTGCTAGTCTTGGAAACACCATATATTTT.

This clone was recorded at least ten times. This rearrangement joins TRBV27 to TRBJ2-3; 7 bases agree with TRBD2. This CDR3 has 15 residues. V gave up 6 bases and J gave up 4 bases; unmatched junction bases: 10. Looked up from germline, CDR1 is MNHEY and CDR2 is SMNVEV (reference sequence). For the CDR3, the DNA is TGTGCCAGCAGCGGGACTATACCTATAGCAGATACGCAGTATTTT. This gives the protein CASSGTIPIADTQYF.

Only a few counts were recorded for this clone. This chain links TRBV6-1 with TRBJ1-4; 8 nucleotides line up with TRBD1. Per the germline V gene, CDR1 is MNHNS and CDR2 is SASEGT. Trimming cost V 2 bases and J 2 bases; bases outside gene matches: 10. CDR3 length: 18 amino acids. The CDR3 loop reads CASSEQAGGSLTNEKLFF. The DNA of the CDR3 is TGTGCCAGCAGTGAACAGGCAGGGGGCAGTCTGACTAATGAAAAACTGTTTTTT.

This clone was seen at least ten times. The V call is TRBV6-1, the J call TRBJ2-1; the match to TRBD2 covers 8 bases. Trimming at V came to 7 bases and at J to 12 bases, leaving 17 bases not matched to a gene. Germline CDR1 reads MNHNS; CDR2 reads SASEGT. The CDR3 is 15 amino acids. CDR3 DNA sequence: TGTGCCAGCACTCTGATTAGCGGGAACTTCGATGGGCAGTTCTTC. Its protein is CASTLISGNFDGQFF.

This clone was counted at least ten times. The chain joins TRBV29-1 to TRBJ1-2; a possible D gene is TRBD1 (5 bases). The germline gives CDR1 SQVTM, CDR2 ANQGSEA. The CDR3 sequence is 13 residues long. V lost 3 bases to trimming and J lost 4 bases, with 12 bases between them. CDR3 DNA sequence: TGCAGCGTTGAGCCTCAGGGTGGCTATGGCTACACCTTC. As protein: CSVEPQGGYGYTF.

Worth noting for this clone: A read error is likely, as this CDR3 ends without the conserved phenylalanine or tryptophan. The rearrangement links TRBV5-1 to TRBJ2-3; TRBD2 is a possible D gene (7 bases). The CDR3 extends over 19 amino acids. CDR1 is SGHRS and CDR2 is YFSETQ in the germline V gene. V was trimmed by 4 bases and J by 6 bases, leaving 30 bases between them. The CDR3 reads CASSPLLGGRAGFDDTQYL. The CDR3 DNA reads as TGCGCCAGCAGCCCCCTTTTAGGGGGGAGGGCCGGATTCGATGATACGCAGTATCTT.

The V gene is TRBV6-1, the J gene TRBJ2-2, with D maybe TRBD1 (5 bases). Deletions cut 7 bases from V and 8 bases from J, with 14 bases between. Germline V lookup: CDR1 MNHNS, CDR2 SASEGT. The CDR3 is 13 amino acids. The CDR3 region is CASTMDNKGELFF. Written as DNA, the CDR3 is TGTGCCAGCACCATGGACAACAAAGGGGAGCTGTTTTTT.

This clone was seen more than once but under ten times. V is TRBV6-1 and J is TRBJ2-1, with 7 bases aligning to TRBD2. This CDR3 has 15 residues. CDR1 and CDR2 from the germline V gene are MNHNS and SASEGT. V shed 4 bases and J 1 base; nucleotides not matched to a gene: 4. CDR3: CASSGAGYSYNEQFF. The CDR3 DNA sequence: TGTGCCAGCAGTGGAGCGGGGTATTCCTACAATGAGCAGTTCTTC.

The genes are TRBV2 and TRBJ2-7; D unclear. Germline CDR1 and CDR2: SNHLY and FYNNEI. CDR3 length equals 15 residues. The V and J ends lost 3 bases and 2 bases respectively, with 14 bases between them. CDR3 nucleotide sequence: TGTGCCAGCAGTGAGAGTGTAGTTAAAACCTACGAGCAGTACTTC. Translation: CASSESVVKTYEQYF.

The chain recombines TRBV5-1 with TRBJ2-5; D call uncertain. CDR3 size: 11 residues. The germline gives CDR1 SGHRS, CDR2 YFSETQ. V lost 1 base, J lost 6 bases, and 4 bases lay in between. The CDR3 here is CASSLRQTQYF. CDR3 coding DNA: TGCGCCAGCAGCTTGAGGCAGACCCAGTACTTC.

This clone was detected ten times or more. The rearrangement joins TRBV4-3 to TRBJ2-3; TRBD2 agrees at 9 bases. The CDR3 length is 17 residues. V lost 0 bases to trimming and J lost 0 bases; unmatched junction nucleotides: 4. CDR1 is LGHNA, CDR2 YSLEER, per germline. CDR3 protein: CASSQDIGTSSTDTQYF. The CDR3 DNA is TGCGCCAGCAGCCAAGATATAGGGACTAGCAGCACAGATACGCAGTATTTT.

This clone was detected once. J is TRBJ2-2 and V is TRBV4-2, with D possibly TRBD1 on 6 matching bases. There are 14 residues in the CDR3. In germline, CDR1 is LGHNA, CDR2 YNFKEQ. The V and J ends lost 1 base and 7 bases respectively, with 10 bases between them. The DNA for the CDR3 is TGTGCCAGCAGCCAAGGTCCAGGGGACGGGGAGCTGTTTTTT. Translated: CASSQGPGDGELFF.

In its sample, this clone was seen many times. This chain joins TRBV6-4 and TRBJ2-2, with D possibly being TRBD1 or TRBD2 (6 bases each). The CDR3 consists of 14 residues. Trimming stripped 2 bases from V and 3 bases from J, with 7 bases between. Germline loops: CDR1 MRHNA, CDR2 SNTAGT. The DNA for the CDR3 is TGTGCCAGCAGTGACGGGGGGCACACCGGGGAGCTGTTTTTT. Its translation: CASSDGGHTGELFF.

The chain employs TRBV7-8 and TRBJ1-1; maybe TRBD1 (6 bases). Germline lookup yields CDR1 SGHVS and CDR2 FQNEAQ. The length of the CDR3 is 14 residues. V lost 6 bases, J lost 4 bases, and 15 bases lay in between. DNA of the CDR3: TGTGCCAGCAGGAAGACAGGACCCGGCACTGAAGCTTTCTTT. It is translated as CASRKTGPGTEAFF. Full variable domain (outside the CDR3, taken from reference TRBV7-8 and TRBJ1-1): GAGVSQSPRYKVAKRGQDVALRCDPISGHVSLFWYQQALGQGPEFLTYFQNEAQLDKSGLPSDRFFAERPEGSVSTLKIQRTQQEDSAVYLCASRKTGPGTEAFFGQGTRLTVV.

This clone is categorized as medium-sized. The rearrangement links TRBV20-1 to TRBJ2-7, with 11 positions matching TRBD2. Germline CDR1 reads DFQATT; CDR2 reads SNEGSKA (reference sequence). Trimming took 5 bases from V and 5 from J; bases not matched to a gene: 8. The CDR3 runs to 14 residues. CDR3: CSALSSGRADEQYF. The CDR3 nucleotides read TGCAGTGCTCTGAGTAGCGGGAGGGCCGACGAGCAGTACTTC.

This clone was seen ten or more times. The V gene is TRBV7-3, the J gene TRBJ2-3, with 12 bases matching TRBD2. This CDR3 comprises 18 residues. Germline lookup yields CDR1 SGHTA and CDR2 FQGTGA. J lost 4 bases, V lost 4 bases, and 12 bases had no gene match. CDR3 bases: TGTGCCAGCAGCTCCCTAGCGGGAGGGCCCTTCGCAGCAGATACGCAGTATTTT. It translates to CASSSLAGGPFAADTQYF.

Ten or more counts support this clone. The genes are TRBV9 and TRBJ2-3; 12 positions match TRBD2. The CDR3 length is 17 residues. The V gene end was trimmed by 0 bases and the J gene end by 2 bases; junction bases not matched to a gene: 4. Per germline, CDR1 SGDLS and CDR2 YYNGEE. This chain's CDR3 is CASSVGTSGRTTDTQYF. CDR3 DNA: TGTGCCAGCAGCGTAGGAACTAGCGGGAGGACCACAGATACGCAGTATTTT.